Sequencing of this TCR beta chain was carried out in a study of OX40 agonist ivuxolimab in advanced cancers. Regarding this clone: Its specificity is unknown.

Study-wide points: The average count of expanded clones was higher among CD8+ T cells than among CD4+.

With baseline, cycle 4 day 1, and cycle 7 day 1 as timepoints, blood was sampled. CDR1 is WSHSY and CDR2 is SAAADI in the germline V gene. V shed 7 bases and J shed 6 bases, with 16 bases lying between them. The CDR3 length is 14 residues. Profiled with immunoSEQ multiplex PCR; TCRdb holds only in-frame clones, not every one. The table lists tens of thousands of clones, 80% to 90% of them singletons. The origin of this receptor is an adult with an advanced solid tumor such as melanoma, head and neck, liver or kidney cancer. V gene TRBV10-2 combines with J gene TRBJ1-5, with D perhaps matching TRBD1 (6 bases). The input for sequencing was CD4+ or CD8+ T cells sorted from blood, taken in a trial of the OX40 agonist ivuxolimab. CDR3 residues: CASTPRGEAQPQHF. For the CDR3, the DNA is TGCGCCAGCACCCCAAGGGGGGAAGCTCAGCCCCAGCATTTT.